Detailed here is one TCR beta chain. What it binds is unknown. This record belongs to a study of human T cells and chemical hapten exposure. Time point meaning: pre-sensitization, week 0. Treatment in this sample: therapeutic diphenylcyclopropenone sensitization with weekly scalp DPC. Total RNA extraction was carried out from unfractionated whole blood. V was pared by 1 base and J by 7 bases, with 8 bases between. Germline CDR1 and CDR2: SGHTA and FQGNSA. The CDR3 sequence is 12 residues long. General study findings and limits: Controls had significantly fewer large CDR3 similarity clusters than were formed by expanded TCRs.

Using its own MiXCR run on the RACE reads, TCRdb lists one record per CDR3 protein. In the table there are about 80,000 distinct CDR3 sequences, 14% of which are singletons. This sequence joins TRBV7-2 and TRBJ2-7; D gene unclear. The TCR comes from a woman between 45 and 60 years old with alopecia areata. Some clones in this sample may be carry-over from other donors' samples. The source material was whole blood, sampled in connection with sensitization to the hapten diphenylcyclopropenone (DPC). This chain's CDR3 is CASSLVPGEQYF. The CDR3 nucleotides are TGTGCCAGCAGCTTAGTGCCCGGGGAGCAGTACTTC.